This T cell receptor beta chain originates from a study of radiotherapy plus CTLA-4 blockade in lung cancer. Whole-study context: Of the patients, about 20% showed objective responses and roughly 34% attained disease control.

Details on this clone: What it recognizes is unknown.

Profiled with immunoSEQ multiplex PCR; TCRdb holds only in-frame clones, not every one. The sample records 40,000 to 45,000 clones, 75% to 80% being singletons. Chemo-refractory metastatic non-small-cell lung cancer patients received focal radiation with ipilimumab CTLA-4 blockade. Study outcomes and limitations: With interferon-beta, early dynamics of blood T cell clones were reported to best predict response. Some TCR clones had been derived from tumors. These clones expanded in peripheral blood after radiotherapy plus ipilimumab.

Trimming shortened V by 4 bases and J by 3 bases, and 18 bases separated the two germline ends. The germline gives CDR1 MGHRA, CDR2 YSYEKL. The CDR3 contains 17 residues. This sample comprised peripheral blood, obtained from a patient treated with radiotherapy plus ipilimumab. The gene calls are TRBV4-1 and TRBJ2-2, with TRBD1 as a possible D gene (6 bases). The TCR sequence derives from a human donor with non-small cell lung cancer whose response to radiotherapy plus ipilimumab could not be evaluated. CDR3 sequence reads: CASSLSRGRAYTGELFF. In DNA, the CDR3 is TGCGCCAGCAGCCTCAGCAGGGGCAGGGCCTACACCGGGGAGCTGTTTTTT.